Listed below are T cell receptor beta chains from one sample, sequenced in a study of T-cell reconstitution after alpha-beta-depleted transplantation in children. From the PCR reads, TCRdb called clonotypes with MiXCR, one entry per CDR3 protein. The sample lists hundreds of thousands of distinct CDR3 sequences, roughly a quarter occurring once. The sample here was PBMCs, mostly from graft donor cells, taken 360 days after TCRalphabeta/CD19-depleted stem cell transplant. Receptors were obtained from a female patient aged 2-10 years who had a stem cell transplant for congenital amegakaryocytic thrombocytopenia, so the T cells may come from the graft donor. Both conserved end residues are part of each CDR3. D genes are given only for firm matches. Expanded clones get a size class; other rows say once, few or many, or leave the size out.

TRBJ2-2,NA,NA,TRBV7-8,CASRPGPSNTGELFF,TGTGCCAGCAGGCCGGGACCGTCGAACACCGGGGAGCTGTTTTTT
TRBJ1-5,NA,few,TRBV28,CASSPFWLPNQPQHF,TGTGCCAGCAGTCCTTTTTGGCTTCCAAATCAGCCCCAGCATTTT
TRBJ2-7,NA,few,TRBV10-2,CASSDLYWGYEQYF,TGCGCCAGCAGTGATCTATATTGGGGCTACGAGCAGTACTTC
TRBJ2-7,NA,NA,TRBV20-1,CSASQGKSHEQYF,TGCAGTGCTAGCCAGGGGAAGTCCCACGAGCAGTACTTC
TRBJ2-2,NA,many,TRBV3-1,CASSQSGTAPGELFF,TGTGCCAGCAGCCAATCCGGGACTGCCCCCGGGGAGCTGTTTTTT
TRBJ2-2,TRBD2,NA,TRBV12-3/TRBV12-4,CASSLVGAGGGHGELFF,TGTGCCAGCAGTTTAGTAGGGGCGGGGGGTGGTCACGGGGAGCTGTTTTTT
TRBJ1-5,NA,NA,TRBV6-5,CASSSDGSQPQHF,TGTGCCAGCAGTTCCGACGGGAGTCAGCCCCAGCATTTT
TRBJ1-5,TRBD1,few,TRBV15,CATRDRGNQPQHF,TGTGCCACCAGAGACAGGGGCAATCAGCCCCAGCATTTT
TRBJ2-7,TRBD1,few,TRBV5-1,CASSRDSISYEQYF,TGCGCCAGCAGTCGGGACAGCATCTCCTACGAGCAGTACTTC
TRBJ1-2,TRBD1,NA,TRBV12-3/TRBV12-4,CASSRDRPGYTF,TGTGCCAGCAGCAGGGACAGGCCGGGCTACACCTTC
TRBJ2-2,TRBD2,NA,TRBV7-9,CASSLYFREEAGELFF,TGTGCCAGCAGCTTATATTTCCGGGAGGAAGCCGGGGAGCTGTTTTTT
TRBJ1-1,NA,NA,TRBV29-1,CSGLAGTLEAFF,TGCAGCGGCCTTGCAGGGACCCTTGAAGCTTTCTTT
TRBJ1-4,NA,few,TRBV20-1,CSAIRDHNEKLFF,TGCAGTGCTATTCGGGACCATAATGAAAAACTGTTTTTT
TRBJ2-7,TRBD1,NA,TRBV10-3,CAISRDRDYEQYF,TGTGCCATCAGCAGGGACAGGGACTACGAGCAGTACTTC
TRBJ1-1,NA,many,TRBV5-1,CASSLGSRVVTEAFF,TGCGCCAGCAGCTTGGGCTCGCGGGTGGTCACTGAAGCTTTCTTT
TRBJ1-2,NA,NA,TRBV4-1,CARSQADRNYGYTF,TGCGCCAGAAGCCAGGCTGACAGGAATTATGGCTACACCTTC